The clone carrying this T cell receptor beta chain appeared a single time. The antigen remains unidentified. The data derive from a study of cytotoxic CD8 clonotypes in ibrutinib-treated CLL. Study-level background: The subjects consisted of some 12 relapsed/refractory and some 15 treatment-naive individuals, with approximately 18 IGHV unmutated.

TCRdb keeps only in-frame clones here, not all; method: immunoSEQ multiplex PCR. The repertoire includes about 330,000 clones, over 60% of them detected once, and 6% to 6.5% sits in the top ten. Study-wide points: Baseline clonality was higher than in age-matched healthy donors and moved in step with circulating CD8+ T-cell counts. Elevated clonality accompanied ibrutinib response, with a return toward baseline values at progression. The public clonotypes identified were infrequent and showed contraction or stability on treatment.

The clonotype comes from a human donor with chronic lymphocytic leukemia. Sequencing used PBMCs, obtained after 36 months of ibrutinib treatment.

The CDR3, as DNA: TGCGCCAGCAGCCAAGTACAGTTAACTAATGAAAAACTGTTTTTT. Amino acids: CASSQVQLTNEKLFF. The chain couples TRBV4-1 to TRBJ1-4; D is unresolved. The germline gives CDR1 MGHRA, CDR2 YSYEKL. Trimming took 1 base from V and 1 from J, leaving 7 bases between them. CDR3 length: 15 amino acids.